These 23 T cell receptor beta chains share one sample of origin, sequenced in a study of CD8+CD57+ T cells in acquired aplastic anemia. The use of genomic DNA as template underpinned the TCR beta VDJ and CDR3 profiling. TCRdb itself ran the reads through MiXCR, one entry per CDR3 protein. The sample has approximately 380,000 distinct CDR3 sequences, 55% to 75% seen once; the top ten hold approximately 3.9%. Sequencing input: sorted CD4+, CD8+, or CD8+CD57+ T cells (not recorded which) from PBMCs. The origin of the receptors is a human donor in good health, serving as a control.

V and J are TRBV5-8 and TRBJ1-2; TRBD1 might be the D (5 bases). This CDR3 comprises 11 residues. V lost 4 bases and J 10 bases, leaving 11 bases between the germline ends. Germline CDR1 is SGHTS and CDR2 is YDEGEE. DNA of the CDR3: TGTGCCAGCAGCCACAGGCTGGACTACACCTTC. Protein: CASSHRLDYTF.

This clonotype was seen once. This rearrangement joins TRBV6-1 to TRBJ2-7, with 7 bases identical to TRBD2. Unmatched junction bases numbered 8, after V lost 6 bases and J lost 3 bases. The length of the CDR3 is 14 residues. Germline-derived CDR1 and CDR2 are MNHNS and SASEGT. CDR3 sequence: CASRGLGGDYEQYF. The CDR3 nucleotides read TGTGCCAGCAGAGGCCTTGGGGGGGACTACGAGCAGTACTTC.

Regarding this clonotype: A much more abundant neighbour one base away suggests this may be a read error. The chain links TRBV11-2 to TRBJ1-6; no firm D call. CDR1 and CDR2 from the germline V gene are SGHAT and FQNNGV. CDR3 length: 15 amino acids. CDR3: CASSLRSSCNSPLHF. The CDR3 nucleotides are TGCGCCAGCAGCCTTAGAAGCTCCTGTAATTCACCCCTCCACTTT.

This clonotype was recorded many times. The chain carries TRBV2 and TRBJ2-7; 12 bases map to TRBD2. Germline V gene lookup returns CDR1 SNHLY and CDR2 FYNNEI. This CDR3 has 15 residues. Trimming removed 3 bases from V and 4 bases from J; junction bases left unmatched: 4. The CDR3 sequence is CASSEPSGGAYEQYF. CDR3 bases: TGTGCCAGCAGTGAGCCTAGCGGGGGGGCATACGAGCAGTACTTC.

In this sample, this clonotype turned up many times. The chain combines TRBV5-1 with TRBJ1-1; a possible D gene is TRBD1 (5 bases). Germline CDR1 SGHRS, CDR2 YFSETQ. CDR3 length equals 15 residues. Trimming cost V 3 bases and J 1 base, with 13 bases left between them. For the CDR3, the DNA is TGCGCCAGCAGCTCCGCGGGACCGGCGAACACTGAAGCTTTCTTT. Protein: CASSSAGPANTEAFF. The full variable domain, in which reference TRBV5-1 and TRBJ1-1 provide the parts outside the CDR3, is KAGVTQTPRYLIKTRGQQVTLSCSPISGHRSVSWYQQTPGQGLQFLFEYFSETQRNKGNFPGRFSGRQFSNSRSEMNVSTLELGDSALYLCASSSAGPANTEAFFGQGTRLTVV.

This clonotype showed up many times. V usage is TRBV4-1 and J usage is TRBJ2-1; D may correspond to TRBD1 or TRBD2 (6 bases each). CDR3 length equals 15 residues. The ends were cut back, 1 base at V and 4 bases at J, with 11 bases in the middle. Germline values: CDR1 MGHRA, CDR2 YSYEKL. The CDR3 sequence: CASSQVGGRYNEQFF. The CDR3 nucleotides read TGCGCCAGCAGCCAAGTTGGGGGGCGGTACAATGAGCAGTTCTTC.

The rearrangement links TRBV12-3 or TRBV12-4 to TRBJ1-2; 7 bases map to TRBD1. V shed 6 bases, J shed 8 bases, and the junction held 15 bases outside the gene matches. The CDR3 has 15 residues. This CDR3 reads CASSLSGTAAGGYTF. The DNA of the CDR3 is TGTGCCAGCAGCCTGTCTGGGACAGCCGCGGGGGGCTACACCTTC.

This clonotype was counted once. The CDR3 loop is CASSLRWAGGHEQYF. CDR3 in DNA: TGTGCCAGCAGCTTAAGGTGGGCAGGGGGCCACGAGCAGTACTTC. This sequence joins TRBV7-6 and TRBJ2-7, with 8 bases matching TRBD1. CDR3 length: 15 residues. The germline gives CDR1 SGHVS, CDR2 FNYEAQ. The V and J ends lost 2 bases and 5 bases, in that order; junction bases with no gene match: 8.

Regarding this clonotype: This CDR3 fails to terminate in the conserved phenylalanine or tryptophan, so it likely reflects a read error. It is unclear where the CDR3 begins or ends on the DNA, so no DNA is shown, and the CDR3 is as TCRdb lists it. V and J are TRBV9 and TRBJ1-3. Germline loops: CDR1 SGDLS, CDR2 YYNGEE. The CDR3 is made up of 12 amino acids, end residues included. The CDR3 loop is CASSESGDRYYC.

CDR3 bases: TGTGCCAGACTTGATAGCGGGGGGAAGACCGGGGAGCTGTTTTTT. Residues: CARLDSGGKTGELFF. The chain combines TRBV7-9 with TRBJ2-2, with 10 bases fitting TRBD2. Germline V gene data show CDR1 as SEHNR and CDR2 as FQNEAQ (reference sequence). The CDR3 extends over 15 amino acids. After removal of 9 bases from V and 5 bases from J, the junction contained 9 bases not matched to a gene. Complete variable domain (other parts from reference TRBV7-9 and TRBJ2-2): DTGVSQNPRHKITKRGQNVTFRCDPISEHNRLYWYRQTLGQGPEFLTYFQNEAQLEKSRLLSDRFSAERPKGSFSTLEIQRTEQGDSAMYLCARLDSGGKTGELFFGEGSRLTVL.

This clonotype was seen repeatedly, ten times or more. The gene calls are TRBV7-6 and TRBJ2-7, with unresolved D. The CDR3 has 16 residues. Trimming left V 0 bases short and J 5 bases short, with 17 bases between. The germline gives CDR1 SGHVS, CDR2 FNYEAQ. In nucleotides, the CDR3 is TGTGCCAGCAGCTTAGCAGGGTCTTCTCCCCTGAACGAGCAGTACTTC. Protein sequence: CASSLAGSSPLNEQYF.

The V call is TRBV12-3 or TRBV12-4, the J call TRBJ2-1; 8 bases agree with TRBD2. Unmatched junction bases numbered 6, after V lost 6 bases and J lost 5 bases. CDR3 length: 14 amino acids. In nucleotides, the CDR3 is TGTGCCAGCAGCCAAGCGGGGGTAGACAATGAGCAGTTCTTC. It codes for CASSQAGVDNEQFF.

CDR3 protein: CASSLDSYESQYF. CDR3 coding DNA: TGCGCCAGCAGCTTGGACAGCTATGAGTCCCAGTACTTC. This sequence joins TRBV5-1 and TRBJ2-5; no clear D. Per the germline V gene, CDR1 is SGHRS and CDR2 is YFSETQ. The CDR3 consists of 13 residues. Trimming stripped 0 bases from V and 9 bases from J, with 12 bases between.

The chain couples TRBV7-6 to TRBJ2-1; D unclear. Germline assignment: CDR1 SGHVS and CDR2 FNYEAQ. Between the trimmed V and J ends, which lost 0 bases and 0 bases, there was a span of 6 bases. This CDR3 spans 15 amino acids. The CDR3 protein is CASSLAPNSYNEQFF. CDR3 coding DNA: TGTGCCAGCAGCTTAGCGCCCAACTCCTACAATGAGCAGTTCTTC. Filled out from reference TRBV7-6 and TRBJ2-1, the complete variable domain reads GAGVSQSPRYKVTKRGQDVALRCDPISGHVSLYWYRQALGQGPEFLTYFNYEAQQDKSGLPNDRFSAERPEGSISTLTIQRTEQRDSAMYRCASSLAPNSYNEQFFGPGTRLTVL.

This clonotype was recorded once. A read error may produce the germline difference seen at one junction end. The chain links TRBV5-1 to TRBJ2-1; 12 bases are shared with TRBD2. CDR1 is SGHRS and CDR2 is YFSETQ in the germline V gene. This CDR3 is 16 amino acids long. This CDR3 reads CASSLVGASGGDEQFF. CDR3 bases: TGTGCCAGCAGCTTAGTAGGGGCTAGCGGGGGGGATGAGCAGTTCTTC.

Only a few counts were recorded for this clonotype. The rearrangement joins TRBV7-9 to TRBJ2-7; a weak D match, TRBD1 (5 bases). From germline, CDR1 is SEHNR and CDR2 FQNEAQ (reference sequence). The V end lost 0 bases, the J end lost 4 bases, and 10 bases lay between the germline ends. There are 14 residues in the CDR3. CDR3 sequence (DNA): TGTGCCAGCAGCTTAGCGAGGACAACTTACGAGCAGTACTTC. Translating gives CASSLARTTYEQYF.

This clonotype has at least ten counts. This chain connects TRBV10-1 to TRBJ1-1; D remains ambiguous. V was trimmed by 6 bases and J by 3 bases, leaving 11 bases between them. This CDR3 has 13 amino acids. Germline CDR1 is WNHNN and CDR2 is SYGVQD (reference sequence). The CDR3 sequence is CASSVNRDTEAFF. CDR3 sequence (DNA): TGCGCCAGCAGCGTAAATCGGGACACTGAAGCTTTCTTT.

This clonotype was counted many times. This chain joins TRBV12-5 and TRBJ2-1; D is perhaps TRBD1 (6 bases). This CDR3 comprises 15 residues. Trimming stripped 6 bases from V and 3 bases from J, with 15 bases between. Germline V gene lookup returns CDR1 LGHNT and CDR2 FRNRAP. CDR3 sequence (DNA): TGTGCTAGTGGGTCAGGACAGCTTGGCTACAATGAGCAGTTCTTC. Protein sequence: CASGSGQLGYNEQFF.

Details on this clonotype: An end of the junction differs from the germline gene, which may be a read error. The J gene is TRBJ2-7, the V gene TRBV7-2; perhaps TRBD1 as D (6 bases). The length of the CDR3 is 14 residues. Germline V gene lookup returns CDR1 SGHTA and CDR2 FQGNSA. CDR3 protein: CASSSFPRGSDEQF. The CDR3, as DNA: TGTGCCAGCAGCTCCTTTCCGAGGGGGTCAGATGAGCAGTTC. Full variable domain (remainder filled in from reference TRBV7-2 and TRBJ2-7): GAGVSQSPSNKVTEKGKDVELRCDPISGHTALYWYRQSLGQGLEFLIYFQGNSAPDKSGLPSDRFSAERTGGSVSTLTIQRTQQEDSAVYLCASSSFPRGSDEQFGPGTRLTVT.

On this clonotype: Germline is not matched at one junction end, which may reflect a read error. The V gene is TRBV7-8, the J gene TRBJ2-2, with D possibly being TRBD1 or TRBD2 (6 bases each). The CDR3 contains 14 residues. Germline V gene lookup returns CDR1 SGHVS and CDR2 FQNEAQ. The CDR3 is CASMIGRDTGGLFF. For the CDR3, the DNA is TGTGCCAGTATGATAGGCAGGGACACCGGGGGGCTGTTTTTT.

CDR3 nucleotides: TGCAGTGAGCGGCTATCAAGCACAGATACGCAGTATTTT. This gives the protein CSERLSSTDTQYF. The J gene is TRBJ2-3, the V gene TRBV20-1; maybe TRBD2 (5 bases). CDR1 is DFQATT and CDR2 is SNEGSKA in the germline V gene (reference sequence). The CDR3 length is 13 residues. V was clipped by 7 bases and J by 0 bases, with 11 bases between them.

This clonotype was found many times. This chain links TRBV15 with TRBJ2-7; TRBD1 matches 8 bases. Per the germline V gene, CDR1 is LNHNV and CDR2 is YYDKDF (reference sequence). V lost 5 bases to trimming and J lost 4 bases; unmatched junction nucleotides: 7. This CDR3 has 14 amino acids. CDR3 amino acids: CATSGGTGVYEQYF. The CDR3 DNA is TGTGCCACCAGCGGCGGGACAGGAGTTTACGAGCAGTACTTC.

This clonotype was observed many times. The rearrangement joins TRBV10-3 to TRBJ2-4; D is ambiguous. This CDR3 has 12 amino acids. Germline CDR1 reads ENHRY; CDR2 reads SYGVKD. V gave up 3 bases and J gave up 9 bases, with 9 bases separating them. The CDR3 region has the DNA TGTGCCATCAGTGATACCAGTAGCATTCAGTACTTC. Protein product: CAISDTSSIQYF.